This T cell receptor beta chain was identified in a study of T-cell memory formation after mild COVID-19. General study findings and limits: Pre-infection memory already had some responding clones, implying cross-reactive memory joined.

The sample holds a few counts of this clonotype. Its target is not known. TCRdb used MiXCR to reprocess the 5' RACE reads, holding one entry per CDR3 protein. The data contain 200,000 to 250,000 distinct CDR3 sequences, 8% to 9.5% of them singletons. This TCR derives from a young man who had mild COVID-19 (a few samples of this study predate the infection). Cell type and time point are not known. Sequences were obtained from PBMCs or a T cell subset sorted from them (not recorded which).

The CDR3, as DNA: TGTGCCAGCAGTTTATCTCGGGACAGCTACGAGCAGTACTTC. Translation gives CASSLSRDSYEQYF. J is TRBJ2-7 and V is TRBV27, with 7 positions matching TRBD1. This CDR3 comprises 14 residues. Germline CDR1 and CDR2: MNHEY and SMNVEV (reference sequence). The V gene end was trimmed by 0 bases and the J gene end by 3 bases; junction bases not matched to a gene: 2.